These 3 T cell receptor beta chains came from one sample sequenced in a study of cytomegalovirus exposure and HLA in healthy donors. Both 60 Vbeta primers and 13 Jbeta primers went into the PCR. This table comes from immunoSEQ multiplex PCR, and its TCRdb copy is limited to in-frame clones, with some not included. The table lists roughly 120,000 clones. The sample was PBMCs. These receptors were taken from a man aged 18 to 29 in good health and CMV-seronegative.

This rearrangement joins TRBV19 to TRBJ2-2; 8 bases are shared with TRBD1. Germline V gene sequence: CDR1 LNHDA, CDR2 SQIVND (reference sequence). After removal of 6 bases from V and 3 bases from J, the junction contained 6 bases not matched to a gene. The CDR3 length is 15 residues. CDR3 DNA sequence: TGTGCCAGTAGCCTCCTGGACAGGGACACCGGGGAGCTGTTTTTT. Protein: CASSLLDRDTGELFF.

CDR3 nucleotide sequence: TGTGCCAGCAGCTTACAGGGGTCGGTGGCGAATTCACCCCTCCACTTT. Translated: CASSLQGSVANSPLHF. The chain combines TRBV5-6 with TRBJ1-6, with 7 positions matching TRBD1. Looked up from germline, CDR1 is SGHDT and CDR2 is YYEEEE. Trimming cost V 2 bases and J 7 bases; bases outside gene matches: 9. This CDR3 is built from 16 residues.

The chain links TRBV27 to TRBJ2-7; 11 nucleotides line up with TRBD1. Germline CDR1 MNHEY, CDR2 SMNVEV (reference sequence). J lost 5 bases, V lost 5 bases, and 11 bases had no gene match. This CDR3 has 16 amino acids. The CDR3 coding sequence is TGTGCCAGCAGTAAAATAACCGGGACAGGGGGAAACGAGCAGTACTTC. Translated, it gives CASSKITGTGGNEQYF.